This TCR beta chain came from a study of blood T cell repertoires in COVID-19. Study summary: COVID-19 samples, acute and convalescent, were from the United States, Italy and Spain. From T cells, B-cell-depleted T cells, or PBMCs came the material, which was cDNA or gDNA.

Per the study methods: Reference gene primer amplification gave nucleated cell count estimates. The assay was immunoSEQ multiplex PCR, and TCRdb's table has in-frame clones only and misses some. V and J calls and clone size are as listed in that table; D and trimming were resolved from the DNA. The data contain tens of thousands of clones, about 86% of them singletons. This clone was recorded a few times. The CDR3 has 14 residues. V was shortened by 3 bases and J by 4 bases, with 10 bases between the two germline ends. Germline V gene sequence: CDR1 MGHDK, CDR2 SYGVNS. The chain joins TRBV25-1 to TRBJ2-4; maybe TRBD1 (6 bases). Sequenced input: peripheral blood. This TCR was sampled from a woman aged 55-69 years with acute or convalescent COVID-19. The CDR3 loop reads CASSDPRGKNIQYF. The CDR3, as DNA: TGTGCCAGCAGTGATCCGAGGGGGAAAAACATTCAGTACTTC.